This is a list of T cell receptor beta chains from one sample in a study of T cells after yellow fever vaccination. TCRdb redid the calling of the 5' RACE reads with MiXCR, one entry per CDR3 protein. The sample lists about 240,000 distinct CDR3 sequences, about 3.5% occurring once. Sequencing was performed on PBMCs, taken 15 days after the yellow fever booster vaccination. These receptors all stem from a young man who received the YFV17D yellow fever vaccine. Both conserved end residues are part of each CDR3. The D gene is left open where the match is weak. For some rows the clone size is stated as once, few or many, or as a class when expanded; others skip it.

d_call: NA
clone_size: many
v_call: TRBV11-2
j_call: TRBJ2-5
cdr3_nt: TGTGCCAGCAGCTTAGATCCGTCAACGTCCCAGTACTTC
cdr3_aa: CASSLDPSTSQYF

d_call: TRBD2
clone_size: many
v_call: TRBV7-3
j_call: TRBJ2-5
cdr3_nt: TGTGCCAGCAGCTTACGGGGACTAGCGGGGAACCAAGAGACCCAGTACTTC
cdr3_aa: CASSLRGLAGNQETQYF

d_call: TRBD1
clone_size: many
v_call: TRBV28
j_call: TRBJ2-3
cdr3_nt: TGTGCCAGCAGTCGCACGGGACAGGTACTCACAGATACGCAGTATTTT
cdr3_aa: CASSRTGQVLTDTQYF

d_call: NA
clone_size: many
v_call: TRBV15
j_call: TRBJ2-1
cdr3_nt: TGTGCCACCAGCAGAGACCGGGACACCTACAATGAGCAGTTCTTC
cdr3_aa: CATSRDRDTYNEQFF

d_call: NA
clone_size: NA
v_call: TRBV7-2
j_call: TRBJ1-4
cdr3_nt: TGTGCCAGCAGCTCCAGCACGGGAGGGGGGGGTGAAAAACTGTTTTTT
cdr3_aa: CASSSSTGGGGEKLFF

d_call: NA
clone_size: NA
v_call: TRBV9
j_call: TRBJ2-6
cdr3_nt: TGTGCCAGCAGCACTCATCCGACAGTGAGCTCTGGGGCCAACGTCCTGACTTTC
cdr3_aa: CASSTHPTVSSGANVLTF

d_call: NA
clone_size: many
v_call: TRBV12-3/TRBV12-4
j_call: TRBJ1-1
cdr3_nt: TGTGCCAGCAGTTTAAGGGGGAGACCTGAAGCTTTCTTT
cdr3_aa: CASSLRGRPEAFF

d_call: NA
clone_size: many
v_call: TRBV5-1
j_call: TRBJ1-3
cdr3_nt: TGCGCCAGCAGCCCGTGGACAGTCTCTGGAAACACCATATATTTT
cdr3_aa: CASSPWTVSGNTIYF

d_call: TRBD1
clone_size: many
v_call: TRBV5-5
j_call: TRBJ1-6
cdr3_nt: TGTGCCAGCAGCTCGACAGGGGTGTTGTATTCACCCCTCCACTTT
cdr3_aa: CASSSTGVLYSPLHF

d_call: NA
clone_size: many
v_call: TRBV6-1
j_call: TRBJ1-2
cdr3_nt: TGTGCCAGCAGTCGACTCTTTGGCTACACCTTC
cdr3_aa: CASSRLFGYTF

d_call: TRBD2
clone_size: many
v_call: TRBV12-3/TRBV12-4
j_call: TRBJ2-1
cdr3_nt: TGTGCCAGCACCCTAGCGGGATCCGCGTACAATGAGCAGTTCTTC
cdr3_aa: CASTLAGSAYNEQFF

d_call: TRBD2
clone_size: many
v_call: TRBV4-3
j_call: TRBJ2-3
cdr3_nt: TGCGCCAGCAGCCAAGATGGGGGACTAGCGGGGGGCCCAGATACGCAGTATTTT
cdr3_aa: CASSQDGGLAGGPDTQYF

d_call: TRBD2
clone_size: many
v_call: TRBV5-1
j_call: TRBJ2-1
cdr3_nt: TGCGCCAGCAGCTTAGCAGCGGGGGGGCTCGATGAGCAGTTCTTC
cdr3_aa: CASSLAAGGLDEQFF

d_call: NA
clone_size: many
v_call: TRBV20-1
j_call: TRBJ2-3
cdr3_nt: TGCAGTGCTAGCTCAGGGAGCTCAGATACGCAGTATTTT
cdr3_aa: CSASSGSSDTQYF

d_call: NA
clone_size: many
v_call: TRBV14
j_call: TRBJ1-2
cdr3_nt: TGTGCCAGCAGCCAAGGTTGGGATGGCTACACCTTC
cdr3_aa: CASSQGWDGYTF

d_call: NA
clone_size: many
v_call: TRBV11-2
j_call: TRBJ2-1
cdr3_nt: TGTGCCAGTAGATCTCAAGGGGAGAATGAGCAGTTCTTC
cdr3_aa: CASRSQGENEQFF